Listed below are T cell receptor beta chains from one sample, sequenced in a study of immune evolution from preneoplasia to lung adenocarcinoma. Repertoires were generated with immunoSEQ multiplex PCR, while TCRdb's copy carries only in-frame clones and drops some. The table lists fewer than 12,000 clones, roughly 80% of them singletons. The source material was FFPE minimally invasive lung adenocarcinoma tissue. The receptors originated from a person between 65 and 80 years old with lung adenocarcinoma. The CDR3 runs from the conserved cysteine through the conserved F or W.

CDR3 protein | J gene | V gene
CASSLDSGSYEQYF | TRBJ2-7 | TRBV7-8
CASSLGDQGGETQYF | TRBJ2-5 | TRBV5-8
CASSYTRLGQGDGYTF | TRBJ1-2 | TRBV6-5
CASSSAVKDTQYF | TRBJ2-3 | TRBV4-1
CASSPANEGLYGYTF | TRBJ1-2 | TRBV4-2
CASSLDGGGTEAFF | TRBJ1-1 | TRBV11-2
CASSYDTSETQYF | TRBJ2-5 | TRBV7-7
CAWSPGLANNEQFF | TRBJ2-1 | TRBV30
CASSQYSEEKLFF | TRBJ1-4 | TRBV16
CASSETGSYEQYF | TRBJ2-7 | TRBV27
CASSVTGVGAEAFF | TRBJ1-1 | TRBV27
CASSRVAVGRNTIYF | TRBJ1-3 | TRBV19
CASSYDRVYGYTF | TRBJ1-2 | TRBV6-5
CASSERWQSTHF | TRBJ1-5 | TRBV6-1
CAWSDTGQGEVEQYF | TRBJ2-7 | TRBV30
CASSLVASEGSEQYF | TRBJ2-7 | TRBV5-4
CASSLASSGGTKTQYF | TRBJ2-5 | TRBV5-4
CASRDSGRNEQFF | TRBJ2-1 | TRBV6-1
CASSSTGQGNPDTQYF | TRBJ2-3 | TRBV7-3
CASSGLAVNQPQHF | TRBJ1-5 | TRBV19
CASRERTISYNEQFF | TRBJ2-1 | TRBV27
CASLGGGYTF | TRBJ1-2 | TRBV6-6
CASSLGGTGIYLSGANVLTF | TRBJ2-6 | TRBV21-1
CASSLLQGAREKLFF | TRBJ1-4 | TRBV28
CASSPLGTYNEQFF | TRBJ2-1 | TRBV11-2
CASSSYSLGAGGEQFF | TRBJ2-1 | TRBV11-3
CASSLGENQPQHF | TRBJ1-5 | TRBV6-1
CASSAGPGTGWTDTQYF | TRBJ2-3 | TRBV11-3
CASRTRIPSAVGYTF | TRBJ1-2 | TRBV28
CASSLEDTPQHF | TRBJ1-5 | TRBV7-9
CASSPSGSFFNEQFF | TRBJ2-1 | TRBV18
CASSLTTSSNEQYF | TRBJ2-7 | TRBV7-8
CASSQDRDLAYNEQFF | TRBJ2-1 | TRBV4-2
CASSFEGTANTEAFF | TRBJ1-1 | TRBV11-2
CASSKGDRTYEQYF | TRBJ2-7 | TRBV21-1
CASSERGQGVGNEKLFF | TRBJ1-4 | TRBV6-1
CAWSVAAGTIYF | TRBJ1-3 | TRBV30
CASSDVSVNLNTEAFF | TRBJ1-1 | TRBV27